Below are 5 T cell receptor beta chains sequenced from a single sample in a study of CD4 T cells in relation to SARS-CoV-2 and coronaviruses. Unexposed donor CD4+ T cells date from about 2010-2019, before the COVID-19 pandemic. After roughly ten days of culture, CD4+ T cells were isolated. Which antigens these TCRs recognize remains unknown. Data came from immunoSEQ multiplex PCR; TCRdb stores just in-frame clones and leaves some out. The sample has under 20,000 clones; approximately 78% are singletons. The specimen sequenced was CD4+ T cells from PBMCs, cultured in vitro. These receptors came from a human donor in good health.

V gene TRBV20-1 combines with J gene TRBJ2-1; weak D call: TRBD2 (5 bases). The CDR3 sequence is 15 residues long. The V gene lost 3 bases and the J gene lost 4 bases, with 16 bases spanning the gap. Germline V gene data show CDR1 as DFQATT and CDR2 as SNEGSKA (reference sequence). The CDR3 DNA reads TGCAGTGCTAGTGTGCGGGCGACAAGTTACAATGAGCAGTTCTTC. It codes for CSASVRATSYNEQFF.

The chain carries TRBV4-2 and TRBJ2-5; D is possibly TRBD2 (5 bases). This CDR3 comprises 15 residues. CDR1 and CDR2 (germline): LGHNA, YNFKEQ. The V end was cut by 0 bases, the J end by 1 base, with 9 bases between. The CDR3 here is CASSQEGLGQETQYF. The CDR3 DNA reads TGTGCCAGCAGCCAAGAAGGACTGGGCCAAGAGACCCAGTACTTC.

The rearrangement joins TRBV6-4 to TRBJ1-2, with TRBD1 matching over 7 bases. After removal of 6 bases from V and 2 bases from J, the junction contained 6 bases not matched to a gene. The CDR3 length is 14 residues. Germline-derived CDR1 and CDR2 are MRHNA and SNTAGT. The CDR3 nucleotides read TGTGCCAGCAGCGAGGGGGCAGGGAACTATGGCTACACCTTC. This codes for CASSEGAGNYGYTF.

The CDR3, as DNA: TGTGCCAGCGGCGTTCAAAGTGTAGGCCAAGAGACCCAGTACTTC. The encoded protein is CASGVQSVGQETQYF. The chain combines TRBV28 with TRBJ2-5; D gene uncertain. Deletions cut 8 bases from V and 1 base from J, with 17 bases between. This CDR3 is 15 amino acids long. Germline lookup yields CDR1 MDHEN and CDR2 SYDVKM.

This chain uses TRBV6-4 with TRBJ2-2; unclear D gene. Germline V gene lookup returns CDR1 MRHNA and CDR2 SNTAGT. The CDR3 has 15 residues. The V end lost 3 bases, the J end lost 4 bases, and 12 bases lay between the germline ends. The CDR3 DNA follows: TGTGCCAGCAGTGATTCCATAGTGGCCACCGGGGAGCTGTTTTTT. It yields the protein CASSDSIVATGELFF.